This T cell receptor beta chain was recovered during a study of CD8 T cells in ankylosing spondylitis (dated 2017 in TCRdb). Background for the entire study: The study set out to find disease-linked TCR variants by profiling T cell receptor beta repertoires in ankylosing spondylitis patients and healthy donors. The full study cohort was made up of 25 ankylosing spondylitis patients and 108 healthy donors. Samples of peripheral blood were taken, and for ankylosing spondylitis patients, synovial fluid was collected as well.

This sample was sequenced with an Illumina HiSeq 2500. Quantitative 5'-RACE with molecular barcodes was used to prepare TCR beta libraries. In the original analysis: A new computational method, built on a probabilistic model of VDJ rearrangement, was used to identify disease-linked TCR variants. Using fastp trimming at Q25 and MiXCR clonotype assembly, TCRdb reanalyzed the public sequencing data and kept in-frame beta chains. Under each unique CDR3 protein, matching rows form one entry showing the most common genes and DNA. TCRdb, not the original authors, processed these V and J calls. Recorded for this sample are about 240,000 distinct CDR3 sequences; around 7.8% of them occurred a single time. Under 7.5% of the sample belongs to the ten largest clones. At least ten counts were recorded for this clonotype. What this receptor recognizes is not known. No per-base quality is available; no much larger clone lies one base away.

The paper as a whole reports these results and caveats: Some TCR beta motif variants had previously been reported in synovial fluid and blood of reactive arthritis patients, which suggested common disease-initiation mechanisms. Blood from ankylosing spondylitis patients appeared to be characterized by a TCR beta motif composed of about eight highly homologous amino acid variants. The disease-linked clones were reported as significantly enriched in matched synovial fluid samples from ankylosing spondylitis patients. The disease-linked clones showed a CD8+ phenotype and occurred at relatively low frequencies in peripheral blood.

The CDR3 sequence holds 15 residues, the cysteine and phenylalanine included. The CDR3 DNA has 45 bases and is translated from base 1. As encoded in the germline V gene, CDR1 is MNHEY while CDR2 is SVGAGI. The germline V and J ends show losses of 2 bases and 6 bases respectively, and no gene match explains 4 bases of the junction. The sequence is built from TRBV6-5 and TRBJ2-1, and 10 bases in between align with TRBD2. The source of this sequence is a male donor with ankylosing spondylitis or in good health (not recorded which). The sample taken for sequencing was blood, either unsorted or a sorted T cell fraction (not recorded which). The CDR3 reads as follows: CASSYGRTSGNEQFF. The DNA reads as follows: TGTGCCAGCAGTTACGGGCGGACTAGCGGCAATGAGCAGTTCTTC.